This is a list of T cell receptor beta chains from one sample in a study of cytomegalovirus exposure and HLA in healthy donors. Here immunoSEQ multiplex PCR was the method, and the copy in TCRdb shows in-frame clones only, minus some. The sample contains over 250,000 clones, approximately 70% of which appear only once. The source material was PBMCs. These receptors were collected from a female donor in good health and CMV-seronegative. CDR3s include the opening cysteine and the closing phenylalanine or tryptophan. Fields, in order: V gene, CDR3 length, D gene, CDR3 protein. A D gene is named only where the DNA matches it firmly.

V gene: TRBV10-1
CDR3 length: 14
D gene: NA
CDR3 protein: CASSESRGSYEQYF

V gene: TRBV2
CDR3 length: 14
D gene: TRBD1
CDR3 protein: CASSMGQENYGYTF

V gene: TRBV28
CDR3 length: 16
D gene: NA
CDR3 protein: CASSLFTGRGTYEQYF

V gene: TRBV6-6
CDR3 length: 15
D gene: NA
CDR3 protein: CASSYSNPSRDEQFF

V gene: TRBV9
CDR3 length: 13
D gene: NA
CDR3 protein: CASSFGQNTEAFF

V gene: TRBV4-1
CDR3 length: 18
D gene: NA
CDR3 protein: CASSHKIATALTNYGYTF

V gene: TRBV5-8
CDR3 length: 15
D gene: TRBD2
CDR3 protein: CASRDGLAATDTQYF

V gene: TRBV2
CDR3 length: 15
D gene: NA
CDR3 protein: CASSVTGIMNTEAFF

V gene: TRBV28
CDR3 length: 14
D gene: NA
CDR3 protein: CASSLGARDNEQFF

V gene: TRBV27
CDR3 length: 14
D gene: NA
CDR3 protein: CASSLQSLSREQYF

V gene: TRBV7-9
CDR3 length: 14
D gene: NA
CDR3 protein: CASSLVGGLEAQYF